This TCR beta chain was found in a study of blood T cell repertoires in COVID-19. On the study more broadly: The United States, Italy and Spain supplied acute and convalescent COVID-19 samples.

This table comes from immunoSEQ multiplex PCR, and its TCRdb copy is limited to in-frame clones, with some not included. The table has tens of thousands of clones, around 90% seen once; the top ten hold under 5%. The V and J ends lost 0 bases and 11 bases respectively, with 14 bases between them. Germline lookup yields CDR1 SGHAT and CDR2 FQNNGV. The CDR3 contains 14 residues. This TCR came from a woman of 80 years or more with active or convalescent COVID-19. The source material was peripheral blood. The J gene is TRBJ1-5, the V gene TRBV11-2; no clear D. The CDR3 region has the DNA TGTGCCAGCAGCTTAGATCCCGCGGGGTTGGCCCAGCATTTT. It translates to CASSLDPAGLAQHF.